This T cell receptor beta chain was identified during a study of post-analysis software for immune sequencing data. The study, taken as a whole, reports: Comparison of patients with controls showed about 5 TRBV segments more frequent in patients, TRBV5-6, TRBV5-1 and TRBV20-1 among them. Under F measure analysis, samples from one preparation batch co-clustered strongly. The normalized Chao1 diversity of multiple sclerosis patients was significantly lower than that of controls.

Concerning this clonotype itself: Its antigen is still unknown.

The TCR beta cDNA libraries carried unique molecular identifiers. Each CDR3 protein gets one entry after TCRdb re-called the PCR reads with MiXCR. The sample holds approximately 350,000 distinct CDR3 sequences, roughly 35% seen once. The CDR3 is 10 amino acids. Deletions cut 6 bases from V and 7 bases from J, with 10 bases between. CDR1 is DFQATT and CDR2 is SNEGSKA in the germline V gene (reference sequence). Sequences were obtained from blood. This receptor was taken from a girl aged 5 to 17 with multiple sclerosis. The chain uses TRBV20-1 and TRBJ2-7; D is uncertain. For the CDR3, the DNA is TGCAGTGCCCTCTCGAGGGAGCAGTACTTC. This sequence encodes CSALSREQYF.